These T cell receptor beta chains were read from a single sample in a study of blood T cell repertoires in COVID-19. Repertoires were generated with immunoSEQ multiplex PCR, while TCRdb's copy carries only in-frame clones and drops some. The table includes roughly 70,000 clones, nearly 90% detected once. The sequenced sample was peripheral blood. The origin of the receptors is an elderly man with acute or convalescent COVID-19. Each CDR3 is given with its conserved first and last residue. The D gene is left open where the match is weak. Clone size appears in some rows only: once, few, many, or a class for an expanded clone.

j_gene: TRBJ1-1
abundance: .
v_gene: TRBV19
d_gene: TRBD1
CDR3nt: TGTGCCAGTAGTCTAACAGGGGTAGGAACTGAAGCTTTCTTT
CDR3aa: CASSLTGVGTEAFF

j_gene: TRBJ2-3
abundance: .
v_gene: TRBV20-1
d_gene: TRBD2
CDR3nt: TGCAGTGCTAGTAGCGGGGCGAGCCCAGATACGCAGTATTTT
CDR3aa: CSASSGASPDTQYF

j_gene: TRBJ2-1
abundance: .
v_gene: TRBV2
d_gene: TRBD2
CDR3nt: TGTGCCAGCAGTTCAAGCGGGAGGGCCGCTATCCGCAGGCGGTTCTTC
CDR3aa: CASSSSGRAAIRRRFF

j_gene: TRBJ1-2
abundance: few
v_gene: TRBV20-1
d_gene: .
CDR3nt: TGCAGTGCTAGTAGACAGACGCTACTCTATGGCTACACCTTC
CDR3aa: CSASRQTLLYGYTF

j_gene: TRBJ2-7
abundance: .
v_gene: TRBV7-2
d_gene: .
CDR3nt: TGTGCCAGCAGCTTAGATATGAGACAGGACACCTACGAGCAGTACTTC
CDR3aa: CASSLDMRQDTYEQYF

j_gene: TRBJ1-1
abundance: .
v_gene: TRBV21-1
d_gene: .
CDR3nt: TGTGCCAGCAGCCGGAGGGTGATGAACACTGAAGCTTTCTTT
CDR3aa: CASSRRVMNTEAFF

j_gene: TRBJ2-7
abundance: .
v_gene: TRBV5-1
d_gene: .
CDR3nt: TGCGCCAGCAGCCCCATGCAGGGCAGCTCCTACGAGCAGTACTTC
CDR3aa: CASSPMQGSSYEQYF

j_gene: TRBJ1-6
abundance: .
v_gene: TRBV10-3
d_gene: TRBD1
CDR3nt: TGTGCCATCAGGAAACAGGGGGACTATTCACCCCTCCACTTT
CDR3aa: CAIRKQGDYSPLHF

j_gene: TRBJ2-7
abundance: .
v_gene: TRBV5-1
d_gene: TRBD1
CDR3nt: TGCGCCAGCAGGAAACGGGACAGCCGCTCCTACGAGCAGTACTTC
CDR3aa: CASRKRDSRSYEQYF

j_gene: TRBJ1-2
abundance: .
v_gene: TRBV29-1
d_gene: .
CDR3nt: TGCAGCGTTGTTAGCGGGCAGGGCTATGGCTACACCTTC
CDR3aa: CSVVSGQGYGYTF

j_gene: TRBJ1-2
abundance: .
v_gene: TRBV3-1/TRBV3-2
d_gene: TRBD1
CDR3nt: TGTGCCAGCAGCCATGGCAGGGGGGAAGGCTACACCTTC
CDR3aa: CASSHGRGEGYTF

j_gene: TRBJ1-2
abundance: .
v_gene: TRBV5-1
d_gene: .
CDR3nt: TGCGCCAGCAGCGGGGACACCAACTATGGCTACACCTTC
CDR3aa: CASSGDTNYGYTF

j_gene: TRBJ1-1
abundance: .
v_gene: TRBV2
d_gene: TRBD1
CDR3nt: TGTGCCAGCAGTGGGACAGGCATCATTGAAGCTTTCTTT
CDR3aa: CASSGTGIIEAFF

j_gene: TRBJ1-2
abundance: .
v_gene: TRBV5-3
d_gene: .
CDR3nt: TGTGCCAGAAGCCCCCAGACAGCTCTCTATGGCTACACCTTC
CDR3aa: CARSPQTALYGYTF

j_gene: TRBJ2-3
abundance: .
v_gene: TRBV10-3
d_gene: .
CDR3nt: TGTGCCATCAGTGAACAAGATACGCAGTATTTT
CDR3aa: CAISEQDTQYF

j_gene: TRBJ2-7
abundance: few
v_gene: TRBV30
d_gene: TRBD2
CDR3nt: TGTGCCTGGAGTGGGGCAGCGGGAGTAACTCTAGGCCGCGAGCAGTACTTC
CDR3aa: CAWSGAAGVTLGREQYF

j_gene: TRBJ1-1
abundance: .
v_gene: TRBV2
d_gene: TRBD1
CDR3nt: TGTGCCATCGGGACAGGGTGGCCTGAAGCTTTCTTT
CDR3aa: CAIGTGWPEAFF

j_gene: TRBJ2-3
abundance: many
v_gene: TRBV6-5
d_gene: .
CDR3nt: TGTGCCAGCAGTTACAGCCGCTACACAGATACGCAGTATTTT
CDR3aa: CASSYSRYTDTQYF

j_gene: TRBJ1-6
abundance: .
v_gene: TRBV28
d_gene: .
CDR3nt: TGTGCCAGCACGGGTGGTAATTCACCCCTCCACTTT
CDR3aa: CASTGGNSPLHF

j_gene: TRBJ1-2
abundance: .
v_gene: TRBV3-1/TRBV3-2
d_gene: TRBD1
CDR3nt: TGTGCCAGCAGCCAAACGTCTCCGGCCGGGTGGACAGGGGAAAACTATGGCTACACCTTC
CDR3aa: CASSQTSPAGWTGENYGYTF

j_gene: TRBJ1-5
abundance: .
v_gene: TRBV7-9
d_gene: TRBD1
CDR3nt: TGTGCCAGCAGCATTTCCTCGCCGGGACAGGGGGGGAATCAGCCCCAGCATTTT
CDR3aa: CASSISSPGQGGNQPQHF

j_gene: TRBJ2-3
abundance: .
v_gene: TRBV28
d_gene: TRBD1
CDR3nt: TGTGCCAGCAGGCCGGACAGGGGGTCTGATACGCAGTATTTT
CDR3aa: CASRPDRGSDTQYF

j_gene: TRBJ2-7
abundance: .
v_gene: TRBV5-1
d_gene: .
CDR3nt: TGCGCCAGCAGCAGGACAGCACCGTCCTACGAGCAGTACTTC
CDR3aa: CASSRTAPSYEQYF

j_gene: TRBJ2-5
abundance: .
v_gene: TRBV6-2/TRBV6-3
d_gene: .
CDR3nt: TGTGCCAGCAGTTACGGGGTACTAGAAGTTGGGACCCAGTACTTC
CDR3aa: CASSYGVLEVGTQYF

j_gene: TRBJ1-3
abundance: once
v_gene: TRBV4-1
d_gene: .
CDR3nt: TGCGCCAGCAGCCAAGGGCCACCCGCTGGTGGTGGAAACACCATATATTTT
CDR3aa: CASSQGPPAGGGNTIYF

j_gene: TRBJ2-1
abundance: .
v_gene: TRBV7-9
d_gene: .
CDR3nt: TGTGCCAGCAGCTTATCCCGGTCGGGGGTCATGAGCTCCTACAATGAGCAGTTCTTC
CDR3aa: CASSLSRSGVMSSYNEQFF

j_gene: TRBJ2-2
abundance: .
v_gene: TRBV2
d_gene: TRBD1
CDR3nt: TGTGCCAGCAGACCGGGACAGGGAACGGCCGGGGAGCTGTTTTTT
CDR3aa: CASRPGQGTAGELFF

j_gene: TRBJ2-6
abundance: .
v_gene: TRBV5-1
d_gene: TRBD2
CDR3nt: TGCGCCAGCAGCTTGGCCCCTGTAACGGGAGGGTCTGGGGCCAACGTCCTGACTTTC
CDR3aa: CASSLAPVTGGSGANVLTF

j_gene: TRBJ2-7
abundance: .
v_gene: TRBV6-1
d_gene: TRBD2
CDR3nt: TGTGCCAGCAGTGAAGCGAAGATGCTAGCGGGACTCTACGAGCAGTACTTC
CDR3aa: CASSEAKMLAGLYEQYF

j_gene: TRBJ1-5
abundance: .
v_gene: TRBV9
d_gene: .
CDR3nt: TGTGCCAGCAGCGTAGGGCAGGGTAATCAGCCCCAGCATTTT
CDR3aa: CASSVGQGNQPQHF

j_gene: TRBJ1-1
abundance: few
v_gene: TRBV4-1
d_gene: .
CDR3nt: TGCGCCAGCAGCCAAGACCGGACATATATGACTGAAGCTTTCTTT
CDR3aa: CASSQDRTYMTEAFF

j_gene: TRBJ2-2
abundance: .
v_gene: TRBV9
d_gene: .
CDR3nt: TGTGCCAGCAGCCTGGTGCCCGGTTTAAACACCGGGGAGCTGTTTTTT
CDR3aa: CASSLVPGLNTGELFF

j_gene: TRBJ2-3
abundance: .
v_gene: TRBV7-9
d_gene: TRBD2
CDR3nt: TGTGCCAGCAGCGCGGGGGGCACAGATACGCAGTATTTT
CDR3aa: CASSAGGTDTQYF

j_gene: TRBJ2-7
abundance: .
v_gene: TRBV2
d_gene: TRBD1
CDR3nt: TGTGCCAGCAGATCTCCCGGGACAGGGACCTATTTACAGACCCTACGAAATATGGAGCAGTACTTC
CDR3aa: CASRSPGTGTYLQTLRNMEQYF

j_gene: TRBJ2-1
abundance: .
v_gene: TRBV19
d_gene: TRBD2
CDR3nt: TGTGCCAGTAGTACGGGACTAGCGGGAGGTAATGAGCAGTTCTTC
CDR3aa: CASSTGLAGGNEQFF

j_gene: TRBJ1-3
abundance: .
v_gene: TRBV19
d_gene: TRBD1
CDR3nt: TGTGCCAGTAGTACACCGGGACAGCTCAGAAACACCATATATTTT
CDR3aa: CASSTPGQLRNTIYF

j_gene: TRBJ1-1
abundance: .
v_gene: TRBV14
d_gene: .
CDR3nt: TGTGCCAGCAGCCAAGGTTACTACACTGAAGCTTTCTTT
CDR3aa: CASSQGYYTEAFF

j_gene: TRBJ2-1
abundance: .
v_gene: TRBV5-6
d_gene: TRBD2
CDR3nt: TGTGCCAGCAGTTACCAGGGAGGGGAAAGGGGTCGGTTCTTC
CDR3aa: CASSYQGGERGRFF

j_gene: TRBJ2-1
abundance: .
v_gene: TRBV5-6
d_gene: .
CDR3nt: TGTGCCAGCAGATCACTAGGTCCGGATGAGCAGTTCTTC
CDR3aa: CASRSLGPDEQFF

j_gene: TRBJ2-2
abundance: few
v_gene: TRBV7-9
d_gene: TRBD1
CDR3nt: TGTGCCAGCAGCTCCGACAGGGGGCACACCGGGGAGCTGTTTTTT
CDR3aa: CASSSDRGHTGELFF

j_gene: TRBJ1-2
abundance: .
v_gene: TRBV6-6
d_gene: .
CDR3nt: TGTGCCAGCAGTGCCGGACAGTTCGGTGCGAACTATGGCTACACCTTC
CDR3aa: CASSAGQFGANYGYTF

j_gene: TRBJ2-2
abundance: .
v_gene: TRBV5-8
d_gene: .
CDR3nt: TGTGCCAGCAGCTTGGTGTGGAGGAGGAACACCGGGGAGCTGTTTTTT
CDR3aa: CASSLVWRRNTGELFF

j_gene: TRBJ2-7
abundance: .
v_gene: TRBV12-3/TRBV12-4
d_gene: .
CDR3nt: TGTGCCAGCACCTCGGGGGTGGCCTACGAGCAGTACTTC
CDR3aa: CASTSGVAYEQYF

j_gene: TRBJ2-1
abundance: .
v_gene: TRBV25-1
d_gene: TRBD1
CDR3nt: TGTGCCAGCAGTGGCGGACAGGGGAGGGAGCAGTTCTTC
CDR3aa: CASSGGQGREQFF

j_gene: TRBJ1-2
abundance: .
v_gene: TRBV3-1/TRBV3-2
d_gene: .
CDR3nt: TGTGCCAGCAGCAAAGCAGGGAATTCAAACTATGGCTACACCTTC
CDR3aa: CASSKAGNSNYGYTF

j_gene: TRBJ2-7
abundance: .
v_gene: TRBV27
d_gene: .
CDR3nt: TGTGCCAGCAGTTTGGCCGGGACTGCCACCTACGAGCAGTACTTC
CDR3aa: CASSLAGTATYEQYF

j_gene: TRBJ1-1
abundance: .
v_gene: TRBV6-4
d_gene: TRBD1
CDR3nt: TGTGCCAGCAAAGCCGGGACAGGGAGTTCTGAAGCTTTCTTT
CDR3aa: CASKAGTGSSEAFF

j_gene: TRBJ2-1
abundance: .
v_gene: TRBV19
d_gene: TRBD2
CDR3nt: TGTGCCAGTTCAAAAGGGTGGGAGCGGGAGAGGGGCGAGCAGTTCTTC
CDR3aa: CASSKGWERERGEQFF

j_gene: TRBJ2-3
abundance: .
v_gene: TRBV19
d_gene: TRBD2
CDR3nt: TGTGCCAGTAGTATAGCCGTGACTAGCGGCAGCACAGATACGCAGTATTTT
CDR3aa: CASSIAVTSGSTDTQYF

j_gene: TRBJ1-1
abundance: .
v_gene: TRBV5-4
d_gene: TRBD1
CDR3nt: TGTGCCAGCAGCCGACAGGGGAACACTGAAGCTTTCTTT
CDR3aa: CASSRQGNTEAFF

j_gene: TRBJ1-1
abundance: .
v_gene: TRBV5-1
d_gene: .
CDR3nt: TGCGCCAGCAGCCTCCAGGGTCAAAGGGACACTGAAGCTTTCTTT
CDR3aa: CASSLQGQRDTEAFF

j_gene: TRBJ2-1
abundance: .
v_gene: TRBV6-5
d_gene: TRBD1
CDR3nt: TGTGCCAGCAGTTATACCACAGGGGCCTCGGGCAATGAGCAGTTCTTC
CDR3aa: CASSYTTGASGNEQFF

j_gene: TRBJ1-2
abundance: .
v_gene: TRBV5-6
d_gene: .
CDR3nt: TGTGCCAGCAGCTTGGAGACTACCAACTATGGCTACACCTTC
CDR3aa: CASSLETTNYGYTF

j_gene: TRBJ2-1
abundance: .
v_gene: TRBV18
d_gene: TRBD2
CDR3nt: TGTGCCAGCTCACCACTAAGCGGGGAGTACAATGAGCAGTTCTTC
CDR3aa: CASSPLSGEYNEQFF

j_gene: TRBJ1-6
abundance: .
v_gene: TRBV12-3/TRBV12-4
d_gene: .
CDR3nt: TGTGCCAGCAGTCCCCGGGGTTTGCCCCTCCACTTT
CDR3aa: CASSPRGLPLHF

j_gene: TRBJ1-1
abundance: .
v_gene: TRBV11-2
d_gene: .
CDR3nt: TGTGCCAGCAGCTGGGACACCAACACTGAAGCTTTCTTT
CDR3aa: CASSWDTNTEAFF